This is a list of T cell receptor beta chains from one sample in a study of blood T cell repertoires in COVID-19. The table came from immunoSEQ multiplex PCR; TCRdb's copy has only in-frame clones and leaves some out. The sample records some 130,000 clones, about 92% being singletons. The sequencing sample was made of peripheral blood. These receptors came from a man between 60 and 70 years old with COVID-19, enrolled during active disease. The CDR3 runs from the conserved cysteine through the conserved F or W. The D gene is left open where the match is weak. Size is omitted from some rows. Given values are once, few, many or a class for expanded clones.

d_gene,abundance,v_gene,j_gene,CDR3aa,CDR3nt
TRBD2,-,TRBV5-1,TRBJ2-2,CASRLLTSGNTGELFF,TGCGCCAGCAGACTCCTGACTAGCGGTAACACCGGGGAGCTGTTTTTT
-,-,TRBV2,TRBJ1-2,CASSEARWRGGNGYTF,TGTGCCAGCAGTGAAGCCCGGTGGAGGGGAGGTAATGGCTACACCTTC
-,once,TRBV11-2,TRBJ2-1,CASSLGEEVYNEQFF,TGTGCCAGCAGCTTAGGGGAGGAGGTTTACAATGAGCAGTTCTTC
TRBD2,-,TRBV7-9,TRBJ2-1,CASSLTSGAYNEQFF,TGTGCCAGCAGCTTGACTAGCGGGGCTTACAATGAGCAGTTCTTC
TRBD2,-,TRBV4-1,TRBJ2-7,CASSQDNSGSSEQYF,TGCGCCAGCAGCCAAGATAACAGCGGGAGTAGCGAGCAGTACTTC
-,-,TRBV11-2,TRBJ2-2,CASSNQRAGELFF,TGTGCCAGCAGCAATCAGCGGGCCGGGGAGCTGTTTTTT
TRBD1,once,TRBV7-6,TRBJ2-1,CASSPMARQGPYNEQFF,TGTGCCAGCAGCCCGATGGCCAGACAGGGCCCCTACAATGAGCAGTTCTTC
-,-,TRBV19,TRBJ2-1,CASSITQGANEQFF,TGTGCCAGTAGTATAACACAGGGAGCCAATGAGCAGTTCTTC
-,-,TRBV5-1,TRBJ2-1,CASSLGGEGFEQFF,TGCGCCAGCAGCTTGGGGGGAGAGGGTTTTGAGCAGTTCTTC
-,-,TRBV19,TRBJ1-2,CASSIQGIGGYTF,TGTGCCAGTAGTATACAGGGGATTGGGGGCTACACCTTC
-,-,TRBV27,TRBJ2-2,CATRTENTGELFF,TGTGCCACCAGGACAGAGAACACCGGGGAGCTGTTTTTT
TRBD2,-,TRBV7-3,TRBJ2-3,CASSSGLAATDTQYF,TGTGCCAGCAGCTCGGGACTAGCGGCCACAGATACGCAGTATTTT